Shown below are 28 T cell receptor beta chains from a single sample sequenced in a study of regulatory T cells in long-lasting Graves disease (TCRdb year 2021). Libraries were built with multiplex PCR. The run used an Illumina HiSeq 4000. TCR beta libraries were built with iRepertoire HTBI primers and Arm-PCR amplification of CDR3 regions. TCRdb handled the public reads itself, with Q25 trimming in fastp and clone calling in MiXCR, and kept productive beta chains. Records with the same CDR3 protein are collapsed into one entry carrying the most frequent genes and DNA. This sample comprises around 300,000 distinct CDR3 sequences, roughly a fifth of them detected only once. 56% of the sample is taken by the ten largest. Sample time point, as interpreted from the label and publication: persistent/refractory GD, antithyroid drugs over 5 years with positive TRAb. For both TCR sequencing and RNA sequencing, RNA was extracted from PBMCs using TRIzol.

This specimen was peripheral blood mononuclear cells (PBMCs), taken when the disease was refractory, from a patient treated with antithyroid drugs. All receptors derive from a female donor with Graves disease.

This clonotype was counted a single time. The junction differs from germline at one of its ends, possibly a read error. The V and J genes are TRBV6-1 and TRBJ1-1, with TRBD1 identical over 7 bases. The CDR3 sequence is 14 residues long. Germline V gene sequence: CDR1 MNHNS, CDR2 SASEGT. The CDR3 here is CGSGLGTANTEAFF. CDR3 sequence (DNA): TGTGGCAGCGGCTTAGGGACAGCGAACACTGAAGCTTTCTTT.

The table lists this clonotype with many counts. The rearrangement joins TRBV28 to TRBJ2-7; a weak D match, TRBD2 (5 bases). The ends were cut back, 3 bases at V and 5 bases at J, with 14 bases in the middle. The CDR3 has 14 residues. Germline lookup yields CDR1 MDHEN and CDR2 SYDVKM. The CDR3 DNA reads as TGTGCCAGCAGTTTCCTCCCCCCGGGAAACGAGCAGTACTTC. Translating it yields CASSFLPPGNEQYF.

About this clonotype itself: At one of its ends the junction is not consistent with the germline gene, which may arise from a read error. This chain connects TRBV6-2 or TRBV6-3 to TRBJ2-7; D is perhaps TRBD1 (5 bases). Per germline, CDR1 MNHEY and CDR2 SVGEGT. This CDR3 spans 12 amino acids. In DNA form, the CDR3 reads TGTGCCAGCAGTCCAGACAGCTACGAGCGGTACTTC. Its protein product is CASSPDSYERYF.

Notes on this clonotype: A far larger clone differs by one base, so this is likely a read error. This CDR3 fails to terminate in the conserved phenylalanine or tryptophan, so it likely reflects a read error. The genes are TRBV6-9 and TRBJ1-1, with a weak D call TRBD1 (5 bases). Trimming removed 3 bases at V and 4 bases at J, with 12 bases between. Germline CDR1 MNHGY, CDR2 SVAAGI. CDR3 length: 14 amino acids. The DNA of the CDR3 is TGTGCCAGCAGTTACGAGGGGAGGGGCACTGAAGCTTTCCTT. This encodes CASSYEGRGTEAFL.

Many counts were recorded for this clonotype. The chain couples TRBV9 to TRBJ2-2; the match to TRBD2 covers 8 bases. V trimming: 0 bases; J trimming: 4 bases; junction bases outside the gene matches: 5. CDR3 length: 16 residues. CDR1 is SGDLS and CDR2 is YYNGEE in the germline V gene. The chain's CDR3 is CASSVAVAGSTGELFF. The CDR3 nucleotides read TGTGCCAGCAGCGTAGCCGTAGCGGGAAGCACCGGGGAGCTGTTTTTT.

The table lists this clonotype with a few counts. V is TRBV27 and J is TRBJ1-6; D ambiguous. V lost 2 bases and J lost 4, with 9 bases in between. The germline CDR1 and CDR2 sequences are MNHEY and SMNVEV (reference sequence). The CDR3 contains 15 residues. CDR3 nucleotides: TGTGCCAGCAGTTTACTGGCCCTTTATAATTCACCCCTCCACTTT. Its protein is CASSLLALYNSPLHF.

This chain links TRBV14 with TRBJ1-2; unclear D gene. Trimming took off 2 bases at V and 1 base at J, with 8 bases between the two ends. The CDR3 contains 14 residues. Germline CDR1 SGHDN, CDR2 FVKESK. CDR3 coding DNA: TGTGCCAGCAGCCAATCGAGATATAACTATGGCTACACCTTC. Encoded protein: CASSQSRYNYGYTF.

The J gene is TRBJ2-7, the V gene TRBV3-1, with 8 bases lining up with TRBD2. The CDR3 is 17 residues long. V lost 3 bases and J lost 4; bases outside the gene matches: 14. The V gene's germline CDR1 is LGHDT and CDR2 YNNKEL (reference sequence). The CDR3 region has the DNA TGTGCCAGCAGCCAGAGGAGAGAGGCGGGAGGTGTTTACGAGCAGTACTTC. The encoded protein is CASSQRREAGGVYEQYF.

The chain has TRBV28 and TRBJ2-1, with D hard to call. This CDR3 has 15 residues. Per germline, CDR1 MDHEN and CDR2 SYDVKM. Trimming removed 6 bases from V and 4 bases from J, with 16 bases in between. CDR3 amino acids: CASSPKLNIYNEQFF. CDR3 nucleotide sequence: TGTGCCAGCAGCCCAAAGCTAAATATTTACAATGAGCAGTTCTTC. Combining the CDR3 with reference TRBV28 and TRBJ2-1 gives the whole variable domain DVKVTQSSRYLVKRTGEKVFLECVQDMDHENMFWYRQDPGLGLRLIYFSYDVKMKEKGDIPEGYSVSREKKERFSLILESASTNQTSMYLCASSPKLNIYNEQFFGPGTRLTVL.

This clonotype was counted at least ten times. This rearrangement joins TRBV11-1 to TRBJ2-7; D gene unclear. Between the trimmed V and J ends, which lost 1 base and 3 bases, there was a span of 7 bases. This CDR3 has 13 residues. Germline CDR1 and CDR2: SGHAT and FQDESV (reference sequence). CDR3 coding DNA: TGTGCCAGCAGCTTAGGCGGCCTCTACGAGCAGTACTTC. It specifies CASSLGGLYEQYF. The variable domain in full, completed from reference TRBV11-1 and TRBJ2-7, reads EAEVAQSPRYKITEKSQAVAFWCDPISGHATLYWYRQILGQGPELLVQFQDESVVDDSQLPKDRFSAERLKGVDSTLKIQPAELGDSAMYLCASSLGGLYEQYFGPGTRLTVT.

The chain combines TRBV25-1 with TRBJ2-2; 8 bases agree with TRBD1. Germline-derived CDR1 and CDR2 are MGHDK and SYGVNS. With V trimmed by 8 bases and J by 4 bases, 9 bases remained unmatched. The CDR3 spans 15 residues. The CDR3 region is CASSQGVLGTGELFF. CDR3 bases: TGTGCCAGCTCACAGGGGGTATTGGGCACCGGGGAGCTGTTTTTT.

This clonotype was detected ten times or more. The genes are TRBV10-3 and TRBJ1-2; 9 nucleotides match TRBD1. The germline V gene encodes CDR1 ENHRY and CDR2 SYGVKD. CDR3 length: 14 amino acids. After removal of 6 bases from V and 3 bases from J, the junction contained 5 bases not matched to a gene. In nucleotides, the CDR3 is TGTGCCATCAGGAGGGACAGGGAATACTATGGCTACACCTTC. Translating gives CAIRRDREYYGYTF.

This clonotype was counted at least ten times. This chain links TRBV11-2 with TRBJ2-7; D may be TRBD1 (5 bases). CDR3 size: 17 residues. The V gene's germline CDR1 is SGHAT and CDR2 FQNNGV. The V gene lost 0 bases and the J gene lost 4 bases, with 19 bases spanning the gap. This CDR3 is CASSLDLVRAGKYEQYF. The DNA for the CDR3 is TGTGCCAGCAGCTTAGATCTTGTAAGGGCAGGGAAATACGAGCAGTACTTC.

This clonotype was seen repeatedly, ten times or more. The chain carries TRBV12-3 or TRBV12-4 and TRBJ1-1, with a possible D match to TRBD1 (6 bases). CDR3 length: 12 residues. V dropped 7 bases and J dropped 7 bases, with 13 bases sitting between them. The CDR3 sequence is CASTLGTIEAFF. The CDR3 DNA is TGTGCCAGCACCCTAGGGACAATTGAAGCTTTCTTT.

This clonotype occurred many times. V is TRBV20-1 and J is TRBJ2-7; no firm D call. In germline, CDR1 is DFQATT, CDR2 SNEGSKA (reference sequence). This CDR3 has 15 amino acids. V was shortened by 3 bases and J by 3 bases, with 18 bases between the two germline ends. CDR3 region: CSASTDPLTFYEQYF. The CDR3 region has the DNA TGCAGTGCTAGTACTGACCCTCTAACCTTCTACGAGCAGTACTTC.

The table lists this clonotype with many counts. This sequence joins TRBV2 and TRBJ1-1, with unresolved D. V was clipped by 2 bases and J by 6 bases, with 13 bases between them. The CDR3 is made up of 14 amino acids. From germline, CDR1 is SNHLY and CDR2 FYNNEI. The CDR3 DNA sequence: TGTGCCAGCAGTGAACGGGGTGGGGTCGCTGAAGCTTTCTTT. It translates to CASSERGGVAEAFF.

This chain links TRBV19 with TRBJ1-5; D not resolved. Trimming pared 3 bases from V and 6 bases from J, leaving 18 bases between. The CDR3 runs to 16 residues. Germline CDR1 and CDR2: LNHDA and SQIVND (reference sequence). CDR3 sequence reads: CASSILANFWSQPQHF. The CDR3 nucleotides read TGTGCCAGTAGTATCTTGGCAAATTTTTGGAGTCAGCCCCAGCATTTT.

This CDR3 reads CASSVIGRGTEAFF. The CDR3 DNA sequence: TGTGCCAGCAGCGTAATAGGGAGAGGGACTGAAGCTTTCTTT. The chain recombines TRBV9 with TRBJ1-1; D unresolved. V lost 1 base and J 5 bases, leaving 12 bases between the germline ends. The CDR3 loop spans 14 amino acids. Germline V gene lookup returns CDR1 SGDLS and CDR2 YYNGEE.

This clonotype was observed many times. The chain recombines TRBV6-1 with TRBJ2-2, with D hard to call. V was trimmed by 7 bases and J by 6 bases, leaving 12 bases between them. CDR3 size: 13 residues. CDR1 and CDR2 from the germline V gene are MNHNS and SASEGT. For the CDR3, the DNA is TGTGCCAGCAAGGCCAGCGCCTCCGGGGAGCTGTTTTTT. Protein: CASKASASGELFF.

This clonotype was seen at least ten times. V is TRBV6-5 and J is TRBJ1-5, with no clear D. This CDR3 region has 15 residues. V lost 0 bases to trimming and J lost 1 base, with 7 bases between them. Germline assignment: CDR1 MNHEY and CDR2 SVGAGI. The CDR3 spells CASSYSPGSNQPQHF. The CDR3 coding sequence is TGTGCCAGCAGTTACTCGCCTGGAAGCAATCAGCCCCAGCATTTT.

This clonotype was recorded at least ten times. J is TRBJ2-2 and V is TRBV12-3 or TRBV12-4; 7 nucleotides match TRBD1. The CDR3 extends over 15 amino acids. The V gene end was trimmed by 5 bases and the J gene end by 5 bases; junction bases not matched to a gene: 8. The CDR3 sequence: CASSLRDSGTGELFF. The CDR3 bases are TGTGCCAGCAGTCTAAGGGACAGTGGAACCGGGGAGCTGTTTTTT.

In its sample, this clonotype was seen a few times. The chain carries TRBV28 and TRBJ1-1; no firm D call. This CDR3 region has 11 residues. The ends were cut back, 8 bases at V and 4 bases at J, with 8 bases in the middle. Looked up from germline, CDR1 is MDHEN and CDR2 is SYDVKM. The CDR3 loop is CASVAGTEAFF. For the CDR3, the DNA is TGTGCCAGCGTGGCGGGCACTGAAGCTTTCTTT. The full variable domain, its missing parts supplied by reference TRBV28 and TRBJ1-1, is DVKVTQSSRYLVKRTGEKVFLECVQDMDHENMFWYRQDPGLGLRLIYFSYDVKMKEKGDIPEGYSVSREKKERFSLILESASTNQTSMYLCASVAGTEAFFGQGTRLTVV.

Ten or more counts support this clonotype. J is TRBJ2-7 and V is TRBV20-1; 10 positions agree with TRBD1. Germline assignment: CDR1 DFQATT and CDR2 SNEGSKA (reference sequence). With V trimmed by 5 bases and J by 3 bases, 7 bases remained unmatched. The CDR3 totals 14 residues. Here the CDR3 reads CSAARDRGIYEQYF. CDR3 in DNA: TGCAGTGCTGCCCGGGACAGGGGTATCTACGAGCAGTACTTC.

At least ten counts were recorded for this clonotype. CDR3 DNA: TGTGCCAGCAGCTTATGGGGGACAGGGGGGACTTACGAGCAGTACTTC. Protein product: CASSLWGTGGTYEQYF. The rearrangement joins TRBV11-2 to TRBJ2-7, with TRBD1 matching over 11 bases. V was pared by 2 bases and J by 4 bases, with 7 bases of the junction left unmatched. The CDR3 runs 16 residues. Germline V gives CDR1 SGHAT, CDR2 FQNNGV.

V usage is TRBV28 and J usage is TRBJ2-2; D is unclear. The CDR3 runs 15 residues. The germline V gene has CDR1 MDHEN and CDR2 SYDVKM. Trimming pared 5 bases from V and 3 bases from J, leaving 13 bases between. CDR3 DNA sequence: TGTGCCAGCAGTGCCGGGCAAGGATACACCGGGGAGCTGTTTTTT. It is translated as CASSAGQGYTGELFF.

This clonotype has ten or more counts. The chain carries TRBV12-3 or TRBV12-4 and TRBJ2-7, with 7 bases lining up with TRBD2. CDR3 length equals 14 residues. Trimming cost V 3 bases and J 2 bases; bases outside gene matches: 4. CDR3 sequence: CASSFPGGTYEQYF. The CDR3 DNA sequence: TGTGCCAGCAGTTTTCCGGGGGGAACCTACGAGCAGTACTTC.

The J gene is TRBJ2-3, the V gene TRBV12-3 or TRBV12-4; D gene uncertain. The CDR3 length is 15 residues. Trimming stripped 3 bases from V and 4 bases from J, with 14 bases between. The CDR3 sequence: CASSFEVRGADTQYF. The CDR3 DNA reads TGTGCCAGCAGTTTCGAAGTGCGAGGCGCAGATACGCAGTATTTT.

The CDR3 nucleotides are TGCGCCAGCAATCGAGAAGGGACCGGGAACCTATATGGCTACACCTTC. Translated: CASNREGTGNLYGYTF. The chain couples TRBV10-2 to TRBJ1-2; possible D gene TRBD1, 5 bases. V was cut by 7 bases and J by 5 bases, with 23 bases left in between. This CDR3 contains 16 residues. The germline gives CDR1 WSHSY, CDR2 SAAADI.